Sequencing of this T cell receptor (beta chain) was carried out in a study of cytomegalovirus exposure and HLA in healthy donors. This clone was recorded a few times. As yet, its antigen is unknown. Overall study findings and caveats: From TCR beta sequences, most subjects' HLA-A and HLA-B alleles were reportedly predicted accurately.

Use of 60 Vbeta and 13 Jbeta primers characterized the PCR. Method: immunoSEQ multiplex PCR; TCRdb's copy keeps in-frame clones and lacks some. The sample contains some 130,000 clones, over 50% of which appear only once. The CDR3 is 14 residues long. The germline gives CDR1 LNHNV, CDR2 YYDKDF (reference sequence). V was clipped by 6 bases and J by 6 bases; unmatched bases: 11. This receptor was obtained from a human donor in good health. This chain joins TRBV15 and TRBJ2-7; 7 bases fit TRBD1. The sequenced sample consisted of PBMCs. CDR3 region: CATRGTDFPPEQYF. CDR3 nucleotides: TGTGCCACCAGGGGGACAGATTTCCCTCCCGAGCAGTACTTC.